A single sample is the source of the 13 T cell receptor beta chains below, sequenced in a study of blood T cell repertoires in COVID-19. Repertoires were generated with immunoSEQ multiplex PCR, while TCRdb's copy carries only in-frame clones and drops some. The data contain 30,000 or so clones, 83% of them seen just once; the ten biggest clones take up over 3.5%. The sample consisted of peripheral blood. The receptors here all came from a man between 45 and 60 years old with acute or convalescent COVID-19.

The V gene is TRBV19, the J gene TRBJ2-3; 10 bases match TRBD2. V gave up 5 bases and J gave up 0 bases; unmatched junction bases: 11. There are 18 residues in the CDR3. Germline CDR1 and CDR2: LNHDA and SQIVND (reference sequence). Here the CDR3 DNA reads TGTGCCAGTAGTTTCCGCCTAGCGGGAGTAGTGAGCACAGATACGCAGTATTTT. Translated, it gives CASSFRLAGVVSTDTQYF.

The gene calls are TRBV9 and TRBJ2-1; D gene unclear. The ends were cut back, 2 bases at V and 8 bases at J, with 8 bases in the middle. The CDR3 runs 12 residues. In germline, CDR1 is SGDLS, CDR2 YYNGEE. CDR3 sequence: CASSVPPDEQFF. The CDR3, as DNA: TGTGCCAGCAGCGTCCCCCCGGATGAGCAGTTCTTC.

The J gene is TRBJ2-5, the V gene TRBV11-2; 8 bases line up with TRBD1. Germline V gene lookup returns CDR1 SGHAT and CDR2 FQNNGV. V shed 5 bases and J 3 bases; nucleotides not matched to a gene: 8. This CDR3 is 15 amino acids long. CDR3 amino acids: CASSTNRGSKETQYF. Written as DNA, the CDR3 is TGTGCCAGCAGCACAAACAGGGGGTCTAAAGAGACCCAGTACTTC.

This chain joins TRBV5-1 and TRBJ2-2; 7 bases are a match to TRBD1. The CDR3 is 14 amino acids. Germline V lookup: CDR1 SGHRS, CDR2 YFSETQ. The V gene end was trimmed by 4 bases and the J gene end by 5 bases; junction bases not matched to a gene: 5. Here the CDR3 DNA reads TGCGCCAGCAGCCAACAGGGGAGAACCGGGGAGCTGTTTTTT. Its protein is CASSQQGRTGELFF. Variable domain in full (rest from reference TRBV5-1 and TRBJ2-2): KAGVTQTPRYLIKTRGQQVTLSCSPISGHRSVSWYQQTPGQGLQFLFEYFSETQRNKGNFPGRFSGRQFSNSRSEMNVSTLELGDSALYLCASSQQGRTGELFFGEGSRLTVL.

This chain links TRBV2 with TRBJ2-3, with D perhaps matching TRBD1 (5 bases). The V and J ends lost 4 bases and 5 bases respectively, with 13 bases between them. Germline CDR1 SNHLY, CDR2 FYNNEI. CDR3 size: 14 residues. CDR3 residues: CASSVVVRGDTQYF. The CDR3 DNA reads TGTGCCAGCAGTGTAGTGGTAAGGGGAGATACGCAGTATTTT. Full variable domain (remainder filled in from reference TRBV2 and TRBJ2-3): EPEVTQTPSHQVTQMGQEVILRCVPISNHLYFYWYRQILGQKVEFLVSFYNNEISEKSEIFDDQFSVERPDGSNFTLKIRSTKLEDSAMYFCASSVVVRGDTQYFGPGTRLTVL.

This clone has a single count. The V call is TRBV3-1 (or the pseudogene TRBV3-2), the J call TRBJ2-3; D unresolved. Germline V gene lookup returns CDR1 LGHDT and CDR2 YNNKEL (reference sequence). This CDR3 is built from 16 residues. Trimming pared 0 bases from V and 2 bases from J, leaving 12 bases between. The CDR3 here is CASSQETAGNTDTQYF. CDR3 nucleotides: TGTGCCAGCAGCCAAGAGACTGCTGGAAACACAGATACGCAGTATTTT.

This clone was counted a few times. The chain recombines TRBV11-2 with TRBJ2-1; 11 bases fit TRBD2. Germline assignment: CDR1 SGHAT and CDR2 FQNNGV. The junction had 8 bases not matched to a gene; V was cut back by 6 bases and J by 7 bases. The CDR3 extends over 15 amino acids. The CDR3 here is CASRGLAGGRNEQFF. The CDR3 DNA reads TGTGCCAGCAGGGGTCTAGCGGGGGGAAGAAATGAGCAGTTCTTC. Looking up the rest from reference TRBV11-2 and TRBJ2-1 gives the full variable domain: EAGVAQSPRYKIIEKRQSVAFWCNPISGHATLYWYQQILGQGPKLLIQFQNNGVVDDSQLPKDRFSAERLKGVDSTLKIQPAKLEDSAVYLCASRGLAGGRNEQFFGPGTRLTVL.

V usage is TRBV7-6 and J usage is TRBJ2-2; TRBD2 aligns across 11 bases. This CDR3 spans 16 amino acids. The germline V gene encodes CDR1 SGHVS and CDR2 FNYEAQ. V dropped 4 bases and J dropped 1; count of bases not matched to a gene: 2. The CDR3 reads CASSSGLAGNTGELFF. CDR3 nucleotide sequence: TGTGCCAGCAGCTCCGGACTAGCGGGGAACACCGGGGAGCTGTTTTTT. The whole variable domain, remainder taken from reference TRBV7-6 and TRBJ2-2, is GAGVSQSPRYKVTKRGQDVALRCDPISGHVSLYWYRQALGQGPEFLTYFNYEAQQDKSGLPNDRFSAERPEGSISTLTIQRTEQRDSAMYRCASSSGLAGNTGELFFGEGSRLTVL.

The rearrangement links TRBV18 to TRBJ1-6; TRBD1 aligns across 7 bases. Trimming took 5 bases from V and 7 from J; bases not matched to a gene: 8. The CDR3 extends over 15 amino acids. CDR1 and CDR2 (germline): KGHSH, LQKENI. The CDR3 region is CASSSRDSGNSPLHF. The DNA of the CDR3 is TGTGCCAGCTCATCACGGGACAGCGGAAATTCACCCCTCCACTTT.

V and J are TRBV6-5 and TRBJ2-7, with D perhaps matching TRBD2 (6 bases). Germline V gene lookup returns CDR1 MNHEY and CDR2 SVGAGI. The CDR3 length is 15 residues. Trimming took 0 bases from V and 0 from J, leaving 9 bases between them. The CDR3 protein is CASSYSGGSSYEQYF. The CDR3 nucleotides read TGTGCCAGCAGTTACTCGGGGGGTAGCTCCTACGAGCAGTACTTC.

This chain uses TRBV5-1 with TRBJ1-1; D is ambiguous. The CDR3 consists of 13 residues. Looked up from germline, CDR1 is SGHRS and CDR2 is YFSETQ. V dropped 5 bases and J dropped 1 base, with 9 bases sitting between them. The CDR3 reads CASRPTKNTEAFF. In DNA, the CDR3 is TGCGCCAGCAGACCAACAAAGAACACTGAAGCTTTCTTT.

The chain couples TRBV6-5 to TRBJ2-1; D perhaps matches TRBD2 (6 bases). Trimming shortened V by 7 bases and J by 2 bases, and 12 bases separated the two germline ends. Looked up from germline, CDR1 is MNHEY and CDR2 is SVGAGI. The CDR3 runs to 14 residues. CDR3 in amino acids: CASIGRGPYNEQFF. In nucleotides, the CDR3 is TGTGCCAGCATTGGGCGGGGACCCTACAATGAGCAGTTCTTC.

The chain couples TRBV6-5 to TRBJ1-5; 7 bases are shared with TRBD1. Germline V gene lookup returns CDR1 MNHEY and CDR2 SVGAGI. The V segment lost 6 bases and the J segment 15 bases; nucleotides outside the gene matches: 11. CDR3 length equals 12 residues. CDR3 in DNA: TGTGCCAGCAGCAGGGGCCGGGACAGAGCGCATTTT. Protein sequence: CASSRGRDRAHF.